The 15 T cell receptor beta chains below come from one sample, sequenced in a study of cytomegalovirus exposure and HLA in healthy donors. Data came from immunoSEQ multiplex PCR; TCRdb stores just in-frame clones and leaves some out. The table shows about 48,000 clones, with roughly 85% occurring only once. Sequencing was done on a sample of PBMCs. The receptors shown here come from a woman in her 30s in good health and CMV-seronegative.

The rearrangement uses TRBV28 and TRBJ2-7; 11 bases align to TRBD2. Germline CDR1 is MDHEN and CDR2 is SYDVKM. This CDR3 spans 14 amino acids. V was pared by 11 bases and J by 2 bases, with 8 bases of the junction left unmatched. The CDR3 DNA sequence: TGTGCCGGTCGTAGCGGGAGGGCCCCCTACGAGCAGTACTTC. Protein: CAGRSGRAPYEQYF.

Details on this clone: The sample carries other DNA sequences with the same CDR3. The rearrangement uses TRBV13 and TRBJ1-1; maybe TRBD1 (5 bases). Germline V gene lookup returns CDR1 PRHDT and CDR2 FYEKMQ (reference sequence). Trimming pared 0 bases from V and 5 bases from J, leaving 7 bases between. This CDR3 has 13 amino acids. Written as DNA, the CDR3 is TGTGCCAGCAGCTTAGGGCCAGGGACTGAAGCTTTCTTT. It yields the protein CASSLGPGTEAFF.

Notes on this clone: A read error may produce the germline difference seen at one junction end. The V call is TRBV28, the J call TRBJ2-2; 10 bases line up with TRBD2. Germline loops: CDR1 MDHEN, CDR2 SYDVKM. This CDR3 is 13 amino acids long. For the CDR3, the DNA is TGTGCCACCTCGGGACTAGCGTCGCGGGAACTGTTTTTT. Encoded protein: CATSGLASRELFF.

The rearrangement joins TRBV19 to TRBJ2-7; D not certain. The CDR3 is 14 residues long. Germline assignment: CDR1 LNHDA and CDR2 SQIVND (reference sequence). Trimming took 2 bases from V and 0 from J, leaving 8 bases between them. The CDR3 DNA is TGTGCCAGTAGTATAACCCCGGGCTCCTACGAGCAGTACTTC. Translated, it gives CASSITPGSYEQYF.

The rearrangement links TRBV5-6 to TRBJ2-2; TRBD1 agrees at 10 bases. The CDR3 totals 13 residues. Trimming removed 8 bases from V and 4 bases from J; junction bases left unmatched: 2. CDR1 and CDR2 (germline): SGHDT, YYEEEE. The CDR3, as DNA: TGTGCCAGTTGGGACAGGGGCACCGGGGAGCTGTTTTTT. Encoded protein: CASWDRGTGELFF.

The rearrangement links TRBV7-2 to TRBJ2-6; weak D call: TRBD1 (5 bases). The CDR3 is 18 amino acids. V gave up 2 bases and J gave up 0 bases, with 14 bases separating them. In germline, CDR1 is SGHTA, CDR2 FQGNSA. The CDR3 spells CASSLQYPGRSGANVLTF. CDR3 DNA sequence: TGTGCCAGCAGCTTACAGTATCCAGGGCGCTCTGGGGCCAACGTCCTGACTTTC.

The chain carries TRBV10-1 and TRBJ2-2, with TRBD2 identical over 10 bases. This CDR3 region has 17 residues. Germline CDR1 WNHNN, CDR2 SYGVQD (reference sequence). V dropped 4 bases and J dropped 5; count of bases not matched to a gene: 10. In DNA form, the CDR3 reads TGCGCCAGCAGTGGGACGGTAGCGGGAGGCGGGACCGGGGAGCTGTTTTTT. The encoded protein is CASSGTVAGGGTGELFF.

The DNA for the CDR3 is TGTGCCAGCAGATCCATAGCGGGACTTAGCACAGATACGCAGTATTTT. It encodes CASRSIAGLSTDTQYF. The gene calls are TRBV2 and TRBJ2-3; 8 bases agree with TRBD2. The CDR3 length is 16 residues. The germline V gene encodes CDR1 SNHLY and CDR2 FYNNEI. V lost 6 bases to trimming and J lost 0 bases; unmatched junction nucleotides: 8.

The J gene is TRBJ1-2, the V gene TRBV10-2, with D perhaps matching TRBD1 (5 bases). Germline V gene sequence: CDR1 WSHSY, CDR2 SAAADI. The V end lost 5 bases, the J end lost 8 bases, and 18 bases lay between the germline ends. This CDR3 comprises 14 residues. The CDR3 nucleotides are TGCGCCAGCAGTTCCTTCGGACGGCGGGACGGCTACACCTTC. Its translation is CASSSFGRRDGYTF.

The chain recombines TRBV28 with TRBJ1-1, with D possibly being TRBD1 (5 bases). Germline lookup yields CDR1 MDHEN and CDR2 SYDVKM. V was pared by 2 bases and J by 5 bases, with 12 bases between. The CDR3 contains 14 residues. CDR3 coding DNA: TGTGCCAGCAGTTTAGTCGGGGGGAATACTGAAGCTTTCTTT. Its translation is CASSLVGGNTEAFF. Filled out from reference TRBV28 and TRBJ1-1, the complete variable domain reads DVKVTQSSRYLVKRTGEKVFLECVQDMDHENMFWYRQDPGLGLRLIYFSYDVKMKEKGDIPEGYSVSREKKERFSLILESASTNQTSMYLCASSLVGGNTEAFFGQGTRLTVV.

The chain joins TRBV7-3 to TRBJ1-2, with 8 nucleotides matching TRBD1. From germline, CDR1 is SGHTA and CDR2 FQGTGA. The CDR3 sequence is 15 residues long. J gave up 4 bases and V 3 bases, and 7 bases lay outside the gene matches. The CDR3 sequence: CASSFQGQGTYGYTF. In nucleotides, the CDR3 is TGTGCCAGCAGCTTTCAAGGACAGGGAACCTATGGCTACACCTTC.

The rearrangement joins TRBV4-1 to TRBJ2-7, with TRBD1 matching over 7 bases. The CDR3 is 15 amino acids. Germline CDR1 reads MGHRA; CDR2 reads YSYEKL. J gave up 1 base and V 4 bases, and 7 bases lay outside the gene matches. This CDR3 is CASSPFGTASYEQYF. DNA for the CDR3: TGCGCCAGCAGCCCCTTTGGGACAGCATCCTACGAGCAGTACTTC.

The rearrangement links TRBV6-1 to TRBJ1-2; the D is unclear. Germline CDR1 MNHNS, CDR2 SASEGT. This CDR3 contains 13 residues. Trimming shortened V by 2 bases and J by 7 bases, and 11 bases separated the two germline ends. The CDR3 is CASSEIARPGYTF. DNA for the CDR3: TGTGCCAGCAGTGAAATAGCTCGGCCTGGCTACACCTTC.

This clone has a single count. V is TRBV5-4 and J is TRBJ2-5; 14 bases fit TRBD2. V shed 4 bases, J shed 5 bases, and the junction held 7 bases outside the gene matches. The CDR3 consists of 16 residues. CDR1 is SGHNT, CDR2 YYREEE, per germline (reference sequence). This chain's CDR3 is CASSRTSGRPTETQYF. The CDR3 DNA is TGTGCCAGCAGCCGGACTAGCGGGAGGCCCACCGAGACCCAGTACTTC.

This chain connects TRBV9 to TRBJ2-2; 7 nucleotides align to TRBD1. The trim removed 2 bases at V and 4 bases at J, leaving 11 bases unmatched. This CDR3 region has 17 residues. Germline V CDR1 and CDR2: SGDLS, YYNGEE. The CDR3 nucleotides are TGTGCCAGCAGCGTCATTGCGACAGGGCCGGGCACCGGGGAGCTGTTTTTT. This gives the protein CASSVIATGPGTGELFF.